The 20 T cell receptor beta chains below all came from one sample that was sequenced in a study of CD8 T cells in ankylosing spondylitis. A single record per CDR3 protein comes from TCRdb applying MiXCR to the 5' RACE reads. There are 100,000 to 150,000 distinct CDR3 sequences in the sample; around 9.3% occur only once, and approximately 3.3% lies in the top ten. Material for sequencing was blood, either unsorted or a sorted T cell fraction (not recorded which). These receptors all stem from a male donor with ankylosing spondylitis or in good health (not recorded which).

The chain employs TRBV7-9 and TRBJ2-1; TRBD2 matches 10 bases. V trimming: 5 bases; J trimming: 9 bases; junction bases outside the gene matches: 10. Germline CDR1 reads SEHNR; CDR2 reads FQNEAQ (reference sequence). The CDR3 length is 15 residues. The CDR3, as DNA: TGTGCCAGCAGCCCACCCCTAGCGGGAGCTACTGAGCAGTTCTTC. Translation: CASSPPLAGATEQFF.

This clonotype has more than one count but fewer than ten. J is TRBJ2-1 and V is TRBV24-1, with D possibly TRBD1 on 7 matching bases. The CDR3 spans 18 residues. With 3 bases removed from V and 0 bases from J, the gap between germline ends came to 17 bases. CDR1 KGHDR and CDR2 SFDVKD come from the germline V gene. The CDR3 loop is CATSDTRTGGSSYNEQFF. The CDR3 DNA is TGTGCCACCAGTGATACCCGGACAGGAGGGAGCTCCTACAATGAGCAGTTCTTC.

This clonotype was counted at least ten times. This chain uses TRBV5-1 with TRBJ2-1; 9 nucleotides agree with TRBD2. Trimming took 0 bases from V and 7 from J; bases not matched to a gene: 8. CDR3 length: 16 residues. The germline CDR1 and CDR2 sequences are SGHRS and YFSETQ. CDR3 loop: CASSLAGSGSGNEQFF. The CDR3 bases are TGCGCCAGCAGCTTGGCCGGTAGCGGGAGCGGGAATGAGCAGTTCTTC.

Details on this clonotype: The junction departs from the called germline gene at one end, perhaps through a read error. CDR3 nucleotide sequence: TGTGCCATAGCTCCACAACTAACCGGGGAGCTGTTTTTC. Amino acid sequence: CAIAPQLTGELFF. The chain combines TRBV12-3 or TRBV12-4 with TRBJ2-2; D is possibly TRBD2 (5 bases). The CDR3 is made up of 13 amino acids.

This clonotype was detected ten times or more. The chain has TRBV18 and TRBJ2-2; D remains ambiguous. This CDR3 is 13 amino acids long. Trimming removed 3 bases from V and 4 bases from J, with 6 bases in between. Germline values: CDR1 KGHSH, CDR2 LQKENI. CDR3 residues: CASSPTATGELFF. CDR3 nucleotides: TGTGCCAGCTCACCTACGGCCACCGGGGAGCTGTTTTTT.

Concerning this clonotype itself: Possible read error: a much larger clone is one base away. V usage is TRBV7-3 and J usage is TRBJ2-1; TRBD1 or TRBD2 may be the D gene (5 bases each). The CDR3 runs 16 residues. Germline V lookup: CDR1 SGHTA, CDR2 FQGTGA. The CDR3 loop reads CDSSRESFSSYNEQFF. CDR3 DNA sequence: TGTGACAGCAGCAGGGAGTCCTTCAGCTCCTACAATGAGCAGTTCTTC.

At least ten counts were recorded for this clonotype. The V call is TRBV20-1, the J call TRBJ2-5; unclear D gene. Germline V gives CDR1 DFQATT, CDR2 SNEGSKA (reference sequence). The CDR3 is made up of 12 amino acids. Trimming shortened V by 2 bases and J by 4 bases, and 8 bases separated the two germline ends. In nucleotides, the CDR3 is TGCAGTGCTAGATTGAGCCGAGAGACCCAGTACTTC. This codes for CSARLSRETQYF.

This clonotype has at least ten counts. The chain uses TRBV20-1 and TRBJ1-4; tentatively, D is TRBD1 (5 bases). V gave up 4 bases and J gave up 7 bases, with 13 bases separating them. The germline gives CDR1 DFQATT, CDR2 SNEGSKA (reference sequence). The CDR3 is 13 residues long. CDR3 sequence (DNA): TGCAGTGCTATAGGGGCGCAAGGTGAAAAACTGTTTTTT. Translating gives CSAIGAQGEKLFF.

The chain links TRBV10-3 to TRBJ2-5; D is ambiguous. The CDR3 is made up of 14 amino acids. The V gene lost 4 bases and the J gene lost 5 bases, with 14 bases spanning the gap. Germline lookup yields CDR1 ENHRY and CDR2 SYGVKD. CDR3 coding DNA: TGTGCCATCAGTGGAGGCGAAGCGTCTGAGACCCAGTACTTC. As protein: CAISGGEASETQYF.

This clonotype was recorded at least ten times. This chain joins TRBV20-1 and TRBJ1-5; D is perhaps TRBD1 (6 bases). V was pared by 5 bases and J by 6 bases, with 11 bases between. From germline, CDR1 is DFQATT and CDR2 SNEGSKA (reference sequence). The CDR3 totals 12 residues. The CDR3 sequence: CSAQQGFQPQHF. The CDR3 DNA is TGCAGTGCTCAACAGGGTTTTCAGCCCCAGCATTTT.

This clonotype has a count of ten or more. The chain uses TRBV20-1 and TRBJ2-3; D is possibly TRBD1 (5 bases). The CDR3 totals 15 residues. Germline CDR1 and CDR2: DFQATT and SNEGSKA (reference sequence). V lost 7 bases and J 0 bases, leaving 17 bases between the germline ends. The CDR3 region has the DNA TGCAGTGACAGGAGAAGGGGTGGTAGCACAGATACGCAGTATTTT. Translating it yields CSDRRRGGSTDTQYF.

The chain uses TRBV6-5 and TRBJ2-3; D call uncertain. The V end lost 2 bases, the J end lost 5 bases, and 11 bases lay between the germline ends. Germline V gene data show CDR1 as MNHEY and CDR2 as SVGAGI. This CDR3 is built from 14 residues. The CDR3 nucleotides read TGTGCCAGCAGTTACGGGCAGGAAGGAGATACGCAGTATTTT. Translation gives CASSYGQEGDTQYF.

The table lists this clonotype with many counts. The rearrangement links TRBV7-2 to TRBJ1-1, with unresolved D. The CDR3 contains 16 residues. Trimming took 0 bases from V and 1 from J, leaving 12 bases between them. Germline lookup yields CDR1 SGHTA and CDR2 FQGNSA. CDR3 DNA sequence: TGTGCCAGCAGCTTAGCGCAAGGTACTTGGAACACTGAAGCTTTCTTT. Its translation is CASSLAQGTWNTEAFF.

This clonotype was detected ten times or more. The chain recombines TRBV12-3 or TRBV12-4 with TRBJ2-2; 7 nucleotides agree with TRBD1. The CDR3 has 15 residues. V shed 5 bases, J shed 1 base, and the junction held 4 bases outside the gene matches. For the CDR3, the DNA is TGTGCCAGCAGTCCGTACAGGGGGAACACCGGGGAGCTGTTTTTT. Protein sequence: CASSPYRGNTGELFF.

This clonotype was counted ten times or more. The chain joins TRBV6-5 to TRBJ2-1, with a tentative D call TRBD1 (5 bases). CDR3 length: 15 residues. V shed 0 bases and J shed 5 bases, with 11 bases lying between them. The V gene's germline CDR1 is MNHEY and CDR2 SVGAGI. This chain's CDR3 is CASSYSRVFDNEQFF. Written as DNA, the CDR3 is TGTGCCAGCAGTTACTCCAGGGTCTTTGACAATGAGCAGTTCTTC.

At least ten counts were recorded for this clonotype. The chain links TRBV28 to TRBJ2-1; D unresolved. Trimming took off 4 bases at V and 8 bases at J, with 9 bases between the two ends. Germline V gene sequence: CDR1 MDHEN, CDR2 SYDVKM. CDR3 length: 12 amino acids. The CDR3 bases are TGTGCCAGCAGTTATTTAGTTGATGAGCAGTTCTTC. This codes for CASSYLVDEQFF.

CDR3 nucleotide sequence: TGCGCCAGCAGACGACGGACAGATCACATGAACACTGAAGCTTTCTTT. Translating gives CASRRRTDHMNTEAFF. This rearrangement joins TRBV5-1 to TRBJ1-1; TRBD1 might be the D (6 bases). The germline V gene encodes CDR1 SGHRS and CDR2 YFSETQ. The CDR3 has 16 residues. V was pared by 5 bases and J by 0 bases, with 17 bases between.

This clonotype occurred many times. The chain combines TRBV12-3 or TRBV12-4 with TRBJ1-6, with TRBD1 matching 7 bases. There are 16 residues in the CDR3. Trimming at V came to 5 bases and at J to 3 bases, leaving 7 bases not matched to a gene. CDR3 in amino acids: CASSLQGLLYNSPLHF. CDR3 bases: TGTGCCAGCAGTCTACAGGGGCTTCTCTATAATTCACCCCTCCACTTT.

This clonotype was seen repeatedly, ten times or more. The V gene is TRBV20-1, the J gene TRBJ2-1, with D maybe TRBD2 (7 bases). This CDR3 is 16 amino acids long. Trimming shortened V by 3 bases and J by 8 bases, and 23 bases separated the two germline ends. Germline CDR1 is DFQATT and CDR2 is SNEGSKA (reference sequence). The CDR3 protein is CSARFLGGGLTDEQFF. Written as DNA, the CDR3 is TGCAGTGCTAGGTTCTTGGGAGGGGGTCTCACCGATGAGCAGTTCTTC.

This clonotype was seen at least ten times. CDR3 loop: CASSHKDRIYGYTF. The DNA for the CDR3 is TGCGCCAGCAGCCACAAAGACAGGATCTATGGCTACACCTTC. The chain has TRBV4-3 and TRBJ1-2; D might be TRBD1 (6 bases). Trimming stripped 3 bases from V and 4 bases from J, with 12 bases between. CDR3 length equals 14 residues. The V gene's germline CDR1 is LGHNA and CDR2 YSLEER.